This TCR beta chain was recorded in a study of Ad26.COV2.S vaccination and SARS-CoV-2 variants. Whole-study context: Once, or twice with 56 days between doses, Ad26.COV2.S was given intramuscularly.

Study observations and caveats: The study found similar non-spike TCR breadth in vaccine and placebo recipients.

Noted treatment: around 19 received Ad26.COV2.S at low or high dose, single or two shots; about 5 received placebo; per-sample allocation not given. Collection of the samples took place on day 63 after the first injection of vaccine or placebo. TCRdb's table, derived via immunoSEQ multiplex PCR, lists solely in-frame clones and lacks some. The table has around 340,000 clones, approximately 86% seen once. Points on this clone: The target antigen is unknown.

Trimming stripped 6 bases from V and 8 bases from J, with 13 bases between. The CDR3 contains 11 residues. CDR1 and CDR2 from the germline V gene are GTSNPN and SVGIG (reference sequence). The material was peripheral blood, obtained in a trial of Ad26.COV2.S vaccine versus placebo. The receptor was derived from a person aged 18-65 years who received the Ad26.COV2.S COVID-19 vaccine or a placebo. The V gene is TRBV30, the J gene TRBJ1-2; D uncertain. The CDR3 DNA reads TGTGCCTGCCGTTTAGCGGGGGGCTACACCTTC. It specifies CACRLAGGYTF.